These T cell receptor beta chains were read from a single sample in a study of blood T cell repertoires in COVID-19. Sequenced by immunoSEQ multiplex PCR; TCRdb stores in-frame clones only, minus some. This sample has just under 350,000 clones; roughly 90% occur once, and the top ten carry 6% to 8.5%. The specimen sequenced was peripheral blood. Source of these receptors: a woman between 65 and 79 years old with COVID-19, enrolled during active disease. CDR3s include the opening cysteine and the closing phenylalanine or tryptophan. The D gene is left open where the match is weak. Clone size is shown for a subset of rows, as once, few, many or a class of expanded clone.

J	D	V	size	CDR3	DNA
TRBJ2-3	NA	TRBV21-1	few	CASCQPGVAGAGTDTQYF	TGTGCCAGCTGTCAACCGGGTGTAGCGGGGGCCGGCACAGATACGCAGTATTTT
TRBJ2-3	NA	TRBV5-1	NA	CASSLTGYTDTQYF	TGCGCCAGCAGCTTAACAGGATACACAGATACGCAGTATTTT
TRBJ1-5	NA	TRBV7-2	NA	CASSIRPQSEPQHF	TGTGCCAGCAGCATTCGTCCCCAGTCAGAGCCCCAGCATTTT
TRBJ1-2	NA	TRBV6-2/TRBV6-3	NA	CASSYVGLFYGYTF	TGTGCCAGCAGTTACGTCGGACTATTCTATGGCTACACCTTC
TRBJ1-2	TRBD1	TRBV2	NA	CASSEGQGDRGYTF	TGTGCCAGCAGTGAGGGACAGGGAGATCGCGGCTACACCTTC
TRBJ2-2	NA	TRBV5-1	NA	CASSLEVRGDTGELFF	TGCGCCAGCAGCTTGGAGGTCAGGGGGGACACCGGGGAGCTGTTTTTT
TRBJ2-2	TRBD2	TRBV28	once	CASSSTSGAGELFF	TGTGCCAGCAGTTCGACTAGCGGGGCCGGGGAGCTGTTTTTT
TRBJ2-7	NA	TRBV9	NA	CASSVRDTSPYEQYF	TGTGCCAGCAGCGTCCGGGACACATCTCCCTACGAGCAGTACTTC
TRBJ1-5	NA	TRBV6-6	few	CASFEGAINQPQHF	TGTGCCAGCTTCGAGGGAGCAATCAATCAGCCCCAGCATTTT
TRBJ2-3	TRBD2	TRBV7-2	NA	CASSSAGLAGLDTQYF	TGTGCCAGCAGCTCCGCGGGACTAGCGGGCCTAGATACGCAGTATTTT
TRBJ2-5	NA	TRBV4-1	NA	CATRGGAFQETQYF	TGCGCCACCCGAGGGGGGGCCTTCCAAGAGACCCAGTACTTC
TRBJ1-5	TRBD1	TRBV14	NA	CGGTGVDGNQPQHF	TGTGGGGGGACAGGGGTGGATGGCAATCAGCCCCAGCATTTT
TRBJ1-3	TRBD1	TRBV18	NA	CASSNSRTGTGNTIYF	TGTGCCAGCTCAAACTCCAGGACAGGGACTGGAAACACCATATATTTT
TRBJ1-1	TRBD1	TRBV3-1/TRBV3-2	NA	CASSVGGGLRSMNTEAFF	TGTGCCAGCAGCGTTGGAGGGGGCCTGCGTTCTATGAACACTGAAGCTTTCTTT
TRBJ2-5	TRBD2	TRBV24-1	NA	CATSDTGGPGQETQYF	TGTGCCACCAGTGATACGGGGGGGCCGGGGCAAGAGACCCAGTACTTC
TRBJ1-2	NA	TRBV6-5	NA	CASSPGTFYGYTF	TGTGCCAGCAGTCCTGGGACATTCTATGGCTACACCTTC
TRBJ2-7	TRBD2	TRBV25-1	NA	CASSVSGANYEQYF	TGTGCCAGCAGTGTTAGCGGGGCGAACTACGAGCAGTACTTC
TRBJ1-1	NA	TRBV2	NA	CASSGPAGRNTEAFF	TGTGCCAGCAGTGGACCCGCAGGTCGGAACACTGAAGCTTTCTTT
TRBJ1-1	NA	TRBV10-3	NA	CAISESQGLRNTEAFF	TGTGCCATCAGTGAGTCACAGGGCCTACGAAACACTGAAGCTTTCTTT
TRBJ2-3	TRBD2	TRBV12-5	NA	CASGPWAGGTDTQYF	TGTGCTAGTGGCCCTTGGGCGGGGGGTACAGATACGCAGTATTTT
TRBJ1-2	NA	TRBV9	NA	CASSVADTYSLGYTF	TGTGCCAGCAGCGTCGCGGACACCTACTCGCTTGGCTACACCTTC
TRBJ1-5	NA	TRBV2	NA	CASHGGGRVNQPQHF	TGTGCCAGCCACGGCGGGGGGCGAGTCAATCAGCCCCAGCATTTT
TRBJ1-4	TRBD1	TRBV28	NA	CASSSLTGGRSEKLFF	TGTGCCAGCAGTTCCCTAACAGGGGGCAGGAGTGAAAAACTGTTTTTT
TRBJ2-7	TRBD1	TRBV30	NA	CATDRGLREQYF	TGTGCCACAGACAGGGGGCTGAGGGAGCAGTACTTC
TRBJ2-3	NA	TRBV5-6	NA	CASSLGRADTQYF	TGTGCCAGCAGCTTGGGCAGGGCAGATACGCAGTATTTT
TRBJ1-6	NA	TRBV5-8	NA	CASRSTREKYNSPLHF	TGTGCCAGCAGATCCACCCGGGAGAAATACAATTCACCCCTCCACTTT
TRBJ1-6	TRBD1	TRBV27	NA	CASSPLGTGPINDSPLHF	TGTGCCAGCAGCCCACTGGGGACAGGGCCCATAAATGATTCACCCCTCCACTTT
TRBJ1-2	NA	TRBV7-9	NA	CASSLSLNYGYTF	TGTGCCAGCAGCTTAAGCCTGAACTATGGCTACACCTTC
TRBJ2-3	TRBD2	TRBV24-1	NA	CATSDLGTSDNTDTQYF	TGTGCCACCAGTGACTTGGGGACTAGCGACAACACAGATACGCAGTATTTT
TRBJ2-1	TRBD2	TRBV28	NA	CASSLGGGAINEQFF	TGTGCCAGCAGTTTGGGCGGGGGGGCGATCAATGAGCAGTTCTTC
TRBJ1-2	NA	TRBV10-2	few	CATRQDDYGYTF	TGCGCCACCCGACAGGACGACTATGGCTACACCTTC
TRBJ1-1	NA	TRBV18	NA	CASSYRDGTEAFF	TGTGCCAGCTCTTACAGGGACGGGACTGAAGCTTTCTTT
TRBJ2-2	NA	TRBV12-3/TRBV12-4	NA	CASSFRAGELFF	TGTGCCAGCAGTTTCAGGGCCGGGGAGCTGTTTTTT
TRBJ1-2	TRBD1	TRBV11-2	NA	CASSLGGTGAVVGYTF	TGTGCCAGCAGCTTGGGTGGGACAGGGGCCGTGGTTGGCTACACCTTC
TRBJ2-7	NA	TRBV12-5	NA	CASGPDTYEQYF	TGTGCTAGTGGCCCAGATACATACGAGCAGTACTTC
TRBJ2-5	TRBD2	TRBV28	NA	CASSFLPGAGGMTQYF	TGTGCCAGCAGTTTCCTTCCGGGAGCGGGGGGGATGACCCAGTACTTC
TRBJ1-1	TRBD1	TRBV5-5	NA	CASSHGQGRTEAFF	TGTGCCAGCAGCCACGGACAGGGTAGGACTGAAGCTTTCTTT
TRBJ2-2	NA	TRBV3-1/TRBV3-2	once	CASSRRETGELFF	TGTGCCAGCAGCCGCAGGGAAACCGGGGAGCTGTTTTTT
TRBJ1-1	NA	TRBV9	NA	CASSVEQMNTEAFF	TGTGCCAGCAGCGTAGAACAGATGAACACTGAAGCTTTCTTT
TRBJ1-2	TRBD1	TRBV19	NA	CASQWGQGYGYTF	TGTGCCAGTCAATGGGGACAGGGCTATGGCTACACCTTC
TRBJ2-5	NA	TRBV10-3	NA	CAISDIQVAGDNQETQYF	TGTGCCATCAGTGATATCCAAGTGGCCGGGGATAACCAAGAGACCCAGTACTTC
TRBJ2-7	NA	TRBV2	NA	CASSVRPGTSSSYEQYF	TGTGCCAGCAGTGTCCGTCCCGGGACATCCAGCTCCTACGAGCAGTACTTC
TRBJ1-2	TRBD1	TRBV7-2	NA	CASSALGGGWGYTF	TGTGCCAGCAGCGCGCTAGGAGGGGGCTGGGGCTACACCTTC
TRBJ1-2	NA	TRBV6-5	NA	CASASIYGYTF	TGTGCCAGCGCTTCTATCTATGGCTACACCTTC
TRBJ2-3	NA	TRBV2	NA	CASSDEGGGTDTQYF	TGTGCCAGCAGTGATGAGGGGGGGGGCACAGATACGCAGTATTTT
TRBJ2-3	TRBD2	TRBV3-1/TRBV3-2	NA	CASSQDDGGAVDTQYF	TGTGCCAGCAGCCAAGATGACGGGGGGGCGGTAGATACGCAGTATTTT
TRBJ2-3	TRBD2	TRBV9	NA	CASSAGLAGVTDTQYF	TGTGCCAGCAGCGCCGGACTAGCGGGGGTGACAGATACGCAGTATTTT
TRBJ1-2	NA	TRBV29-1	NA	CSVEDRARVYGYTF	TGCAGCGTTGAAGATAGGGCCAGGGTCTATGGCTACACCTTC
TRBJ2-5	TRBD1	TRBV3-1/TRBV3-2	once	CASRPRDRGWETQYF	TGTGCCAGCAGGCCCCGGGACAGGGGATGGGAGACCCAGTACTTC